These 23 T cell receptor beta chains came from one sample sequenced in a study of Graves' ophthalmopathy and Graves' hyperthyroidism. The TCR beta CDR3 regions underwent amplification from RNA transcripts. Amplification began with first-round RT-PCR using HTBI primers, then second-round multiplex PCR was performed. TCRdb called the multiplex PCR reads again in MiXCR, with one record for every CDR3 protein. Of 600,000 to 650,000 distinct CDR3 sequences in the sample, roughly 20% were seen once. Specimen: peripheral blood. These receptors came from a woman under 30 with stable Graves' hyperthyroidism. Some clones in this sample may be carry-over from other donors' samples.

This clonotype appeared many times. The rearrangement uses TRBV3-1 and TRBJ1-1; no firm D call. The CDR3 contains 12 residues. CDR1 and CDR2 from the germline V gene are LGHDT and YNNKEL (reference sequence). V was clipped by 3 bases and J by 9 bases, with 11 bases between them. CDR3 coding DNA: TGTGCCAGCAGCCAGGACGGGCCTCAAGCTTTCTTT. This codes for CASSQDGPQAFF. The full variable domain, with the rest looked up from reference TRBV3-1 and TRBJ1-1, is DTAVSQTPKYLVTQMGNDKSIKCEQNLGHDTMYWYKQDSKKFLKIMFSYNNKELIINETVPNRFSPKSPDKAHLNLHINSLELGDSAVYFCASSQDGPQAFFGQGTRLTVV.

This clonotype came up many times. The chain is built from TRBV6-8 and TRBJ1-1, with 8 bases fitting TRBD1. CDR1 and CDR2 from the germline V gene are MNHGY and SAAAGT. CDR3 size: 15 residues. Trimming cost V 2 bases and J 6 bases; bases outside gene matches: 8. CDR3 protein: CASSYGQGVFSEAFF. In DNA, the CDR3 is TGTGCCAGCAGTTACGGACAGGGAGTCTTCTCTGAAGCTTTCTTT.

This clonotype was counted at least ten times. The V call is TRBV2, the J call TRBJ1-2, with no clear D. CDR1 SNHLY and CDR2 FYNNEI come from the germline V gene. The CDR3 has 15 amino acids. V was trimmed by 4 bases and J by 4 bases, leaving 16 bases between them. The CDR3 nucleotides read TGTGCCAGCAGTGTGCGACAAGGGAAGAGCTATGGCTACACCTTC. It specifies CASSVRQGKSYGYTF.

This clonotype was seen at least ten times. The J gene is TRBJ2-5, the V gene TRBV27; TRBD2 matches 13 bases. The CDR3 runs 16 residues. Trimming at V came to 6 bases and at J to 2 bases, leaving 6 bases not matched to a gene. Germline V lookup: CDR1 MNHEY, CDR2 SMNVEV (reference sequence). The CDR3 DNA follows: TGTGCCAGCAGCCTCGGACTAGCGGGGGTGCAAGAGACCCAGTACTTC. As protein: CASSLGLAGVQETQYF.

This clonotype has at least ten counts. The genes are TRBV20-1 and TRBJ2-7, with TRBD1 identical over 9 bases. Trimming took 5 bases from V and 4 from J; bases not matched to a gene: 9. Germline CDR1 reads DFQATT; CDR2 reads SNEGSKA (reference sequence). The CDR3 consists of 14 residues. CDR3: CSASGTGKLYEQYF. Here the CDR3 DNA reads TGCAGTGCTTCCGGGACAGGGAAATTATACGAGCAGTACTTC.

This clonotype was seen at least ten times. The chain combines TRBV2 with TRBJ1-2, with unresolved D. The V end lost 6 bases, the J end lost 2 bases, and 7 bases lay between the germline ends. Germline CDR1 and CDR2: SNHLY and FYNNEI. There are 12 residues in the CDR3. The CDR3, as DNA: TGTGCCAGCAGGGTACAGAACTATGGCTACACCTTC. It codes for CASRVQNYGYTF.

This clonotype appeared many times. The chain is built from TRBV6-4 and TRBJ1-3, with TRBD1 matching 9 bases. The trim removed 7 bases at V and 1 base at J, leaving 11 bases unmatched. The CDR3 contains 17 residues. Germline V lookup: CDR1 MRHNA, CDR2 SNTAGT. In nucleotides, the CDR3 is TGTGCCAGCAAAGATCGGCCGGGACAGGGATCTGGAAACACCATATATTTT. Amino acids: CASKDRPGQGSGNTIYF.

The chain employs TRBV30 and TRBJ1-6; D remains ambiguous. CDR3 length: 11 amino acids. The germline V gene encodes CDR1 GTSNPN and CDR2 SVGIG (reference sequence). With 0 bases removed from V and 13 bases from J, the gap between germline ends came to 7 bases. The DNA of the CDR3 is TGTGCCTGGAGTGTCGATCCGCCCCTCCACTTT. Its protein product is CAWSVDPPLHF.

The sample holds many counts of this clonotype. The junction and the germline gene differ at one end; a read error may be behind it. V is TRBV5-1 and J is TRBJ1-1, with a weak D call TRBD1 (5 bases). CDR1 is SGHRS and CDR2 is YFSETQ in the germline V gene. The CDR3 contains 14 residues. The chain's CDR3 is CASSLYGGNTEAFF. The CDR3 region has the DNA TGTGCCAGCAGTTTATACGGGGGTAACACTGAAGCTTTCTTT.

The rearrangement uses TRBV19 and TRBJ1-5; D not resolved. The CDR3 contains 14 residues. Germline V gene lookup returns CDR1 LNHDA and CDR2 SQIVND (reference sequence). Deletions cut 7 bases from V and 4 bases from J, with 14 bases between. CDR3 sequence reads: CASTPGFRNQPQHF. The DNA of the CDR3 is TGTGCCAGTACACCAGGCTTTCGGAATCAGCCCCAGCATTTT. The entire variable domain, with the rest obtained from reference TRBV19 and TRBJ1-5, is as follows: DGGITQSPKYLFRKEGQNVTLSCEQNLNHDAMYWYRQDPGQGLRLIYYSQIVNDFQKGDIAEGYSVSREKKESFPLTVTSAQKNPTAFYLCASTPGFRNQPQHFGDGTRLSIL.

This chain uses TRBV28 with TRBJ1-2; D is possibly TRBD1 (5 bases). The CDR3 totals 14 residues. Per the germline V gene, CDR1 is MDHEN and CDR2 is SYDVKM. V was cut by 3 bases and J by 3 bases, with 11 bases left in between. The CDR3 DNA reads TGTGCCAGCAGTTTGGCAGGGTTGGACTATGGCTACACCTTC. Translated: CASSLAGLDYGYTF.

There are a few counts of this clonotype. The rearrangement uses TRBV2 and TRBJ1-2; D is unclear. This CDR3 spans 13 amino acids. Germline V gives CDR1 SNHLY, CDR2 FYNNEI. Trimming pared 4 bases from V and 8 bases from J, leaving 14 bases between. CDR3: CASSVGLGGGYTF. The CDR3 DNA is TGTGCCAGCAGTGTGGGTCTTGGTGGCGGCTACACCTTC. The full variable domain, rest sourced from reference TRBV2 and TRBJ1-2, is EPEVTQTPSHQVTQMGQEVILRCVPISNHLYFYWYRQILGQKVEFLVSFYNNEISEKSEIFDDQFSVERPDGSNFTLKIRSTKLEDSAMYFCASSVGLGGGYTFGSGTRLTVV.

This clonotype has more than one count but fewer than ten. As DNA, the CDR3 is TGCAGTGCTCCTCTTTGGGCCGGGAACAATCAGCCCCAGCATTTT. Protein: CSAPLWAGNNQPQHF. The gene calls are TRBV20-1 and TRBJ1-5; D remains unclear. Deletions cut 5 bases from V and 3 bases from J, with 17 bases between. The CDR3 loop spans 15 amino acids. The germline V gene has CDR1 DFQATT and CDR2 SNEGSKA (reference sequence).

The DNA for the CDR3 is TGCAGTGCATTCAGACGGGACCTCTCTGGAAACACCATATATTTT. Protein: CSAFRRDLSGNTIYF. This sequence joins TRBV20-1 and TRBJ1-3; weak D call: TRBD1 (5 bases). Trimming took off 6 bases at V and 0 bases at J, with 15 bases between the two ends. The CDR3 runs 15 residues. Looked up from germline, CDR1 is DFQATT and CDR2 is SNEGSKA (reference sequence).

The CDR3, as DNA: TGTGCCACCAGCAGAGATCCAGCGGTAGGCTACGAGCAGTACTTC. It is translated as CATSRDPAVGYEQYF. The rearrangement joins TRBV15 to TRBJ2-7; D is possibly TRBD2 (5 bases). Deletions cut 0 bases from V and 3 bases from J, with 12 bases between. The CDR3 totals 15 residues. CDR1 LNHNV and CDR2 YYDKDF come from the germline V gene (reference sequence).

The sample holds one count of this clonotype. V gene TRBV30 combines with J gene TRBJ1-1; D is uncertain. The V gene's germline CDR1 is GTSNPN and CDR2 SVGIG (reference sequence). V lost 2 bases and J lost 9, with 10 bases in between. The CDR3 is made up of 11 amino acids. The CDR3 loop reads CAWSLQGQAFF. The CDR3 bases are TGTGCCTGGAGTCTACAAGGACAAGCTTTCTTT.

The V call is TRBV15, the J call TRBJ2-7; no clear D gene. The length of the CDR3 is 13 residues. Between the trimmed V and J ends, which lost 0 bases and 3 bases, there was a span of 6 bases. CDR1 LNHNV and CDR2 YYDKDF come from the germline V gene (reference sequence). In DNA, the CDR3 is TGTGCCACCAGCAGAGATGAAGTCTACGAGCAGTACTTC. Translating gives CATSRDEVYEQYF.

The J gene is TRBJ1-2, the V gene TRBV3-1; no reliable D call. V lost 1 base, J lost 0 bases, and 15 bases lay in between. Germline loops: CDR1 LGHDT, CDR2 YNNKEL (reference sequence). The CDR3 is 17 amino acids. The CDR3 sequence: CASSQGGTQIPNYGYTF. CDR3 nucleotides: TGTGCCAGCAGCCAAGGAGGCACCCAAATTCCTAACTATGGCTACACCTTC.

This clonotype was counted many times. The rearrangement links TRBV28 to TRBJ1-1; 7 nucleotides match TRBD1. The CDR3 covers 13 residues. Unmatched junction bases numbered 5, after V lost 3 bases and J lost 7 bases. Germline V lookup: CDR1 MDHEN, CDR2 SYDVKM. In DNA form, the CDR3 reads TGTGCCAGCAGTTTCGGGACAGCCCATGAAGCTTTCTTT. Translation gives CASSFGTAHEAFF.

This clonotype occurred many times. The gene calls are TRBV12-3 or TRBV12-4 and TRBJ2-4; D unresolved. This CDR3 contains 14 residues. V was shortened by 1 base and J by 9 bases, with 13 bases between the two germline ends. CDR3 DNA: TGTGCCAGCAGTTTAGATGGCTCGTGGAGCATTCAGTACTTC. This codes for CASSLDGSWSIQYF.

This clonotype was counted at least ten times. The chain is built from TRBV20-1 and TRBJ1-5, with 9 bases aligning to TRBD1. The junction had 4 bases not matched to a gene; V was cut back by 0 bases and J by 4 bases. This CDR3 contains 15 residues. Looked up from germline, CDR1 is DFQATT and CDR2 is SNEGSKA (reference sequence). The CDR3 spells CSARETGGINQPQHF. The CDR3 nucleotides read TGCAGTGCTAGAGAGACAGGGGGAATTAATCAGCCCCAGCATTTT.

As for this clonotype: A clone one base away is much larger, so this may be a read error. The chain employs TRBV27 and TRBJ2-7; 7 bases map to TRBD1. The CDR3 has 17 residues. Looked up from germline, CDR1 is MNHEY and CDR2 is SMNVEV (reference sequence). Here the CDR3 reads CASSLRARQGSSHEQYF. The CDR3 coding sequence is TGTGCCAGCAGTTTAAGGGCCCGACAGGGAAGCTCCCACGAGCAGTACTTC.

Ten or more counts support this clonotype. The CDR3 DNA sequence: TGTGCCAGCAGTTACTTGGGGTTTGATTCACCCCTCCACTTT. It is translated as CASSYLGFDSPLHF. The chain has TRBV6-5 and TRBJ1-6; D is undetermined. CDR3 size: 14 residues. The germline gives CDR1 MNHEY, CDR2 SVGAGI. The ends were cut back, 1 base at V and 8 bases at J, with 9 bases in the middle.